A single sample is the source of the 5 T cell receptor beta chains below, sequenced in a study of shared clonotypes between healthy human individuals. TCRdb's copy holds only in-frame clones and misses some; the assay was immunoSEQ multiplex PCR. The data contain millions of clones, roughly nine tenths of them singletons. Sequences were obtained from naive CD4+ T cells sorted from blood. Regarding subset: CD45RA+ positively selected. The source is a man younger than 35 in good health.

The gene calls are TRBV30 and TRBJ1-5, with D unclear. The CDR3 runs to 16 residues. CDR1 and CDR2 from the germline V gene are GTSNPN and SVGIG (reference sequence). Between the trimmed V and J ends, which lost 0 bases and 3 bases, there was a span of 15 bases. CDR3 in DNA: TGTGCCTGGAGTGTACGGCGGCAGGCGCTCAATCAGCCCCAGCATTTT. Translated, it gives CAWSVRRQALNQPQHF. Together with reference TRBV30 and TRBJ1-5, the CDR3 gives the full variable domain: SQTIHQWPATLVQPVGSPLSLECTVEGTSNPNLYWYRQAAGRGLQLLFYSVGIGQISSEVPQNLSASRPQDRQFILSSKKLLLSDSGFYLCAWSVRRQALNQPQHFGDGTRLSIL.

The CDR3 loop reads CASSFGRNYGYTF. CDR3 DNA: TGCGCCAGCAGCTTTGGACGGAACTATGGCTACACCTTC. V usage is TRBV5-1 and J usage is TRBJ1-2; D is undetermined. The germline V gene has CDR1 SGHRS and CDR2 YFSETQ. The CDR3 is made up of 13 amino acids. V was shortened by 2 bases and J by 2 bases, with 7 bases between the two germline ends.

This chain links TRBV27 with TRBJ1-6; 8 nucleotides align to TRBD1. The CDR3 contains 14 residues. The germline V gene encodes CDR1 MNHEY and CDR2 SMNVEV (reference sequence). With 6 bases clipped from V and 6 bases from J, the junction kept 4 bases outside the gene matches. Here the CDR3 reads CASRLGQGNSPLHF. CDR3 in DNA: TGTGCCAGCAGATTAGGACAGGGTAATTCACCCCTCCACTTT.

CDR3 loop: CAWSKTGTERNEKLFF. DNA of the CDR3: TGTGCCTGGAGTAAAACAGGGACCGAACGGAATGAAAAACTGTTTTTT. J is TRBJ1-4 and V is TRBV30; TRBD1 is a possible D gene (6 bases). Trimming took 2 bases from V and 5 from J, leaving 18 bases between them. The CDR3 loop spans 16 amino acids. Per the germline V gene, CDR1 is GTSNPN and CDR2 is SVGIG (reference sequence).

The rearrangement joins TRBV9 to TRBJ2-7; 9 nucleotides match TRBD2. The J segment lost 6 bases and the V segment lost 2 bases, leaving 3 bases of the junction unmatched. This CDR3 is 13 amino acids long. The germline gives CDR1 SGDLS, CDR2 YYNGEE. CDR3 DNA: TGTGCCAGCAGCGTGGCTAGCGGGACCGAGCAGTACTTC. The encoded protein is CASSVASGTEQYF.